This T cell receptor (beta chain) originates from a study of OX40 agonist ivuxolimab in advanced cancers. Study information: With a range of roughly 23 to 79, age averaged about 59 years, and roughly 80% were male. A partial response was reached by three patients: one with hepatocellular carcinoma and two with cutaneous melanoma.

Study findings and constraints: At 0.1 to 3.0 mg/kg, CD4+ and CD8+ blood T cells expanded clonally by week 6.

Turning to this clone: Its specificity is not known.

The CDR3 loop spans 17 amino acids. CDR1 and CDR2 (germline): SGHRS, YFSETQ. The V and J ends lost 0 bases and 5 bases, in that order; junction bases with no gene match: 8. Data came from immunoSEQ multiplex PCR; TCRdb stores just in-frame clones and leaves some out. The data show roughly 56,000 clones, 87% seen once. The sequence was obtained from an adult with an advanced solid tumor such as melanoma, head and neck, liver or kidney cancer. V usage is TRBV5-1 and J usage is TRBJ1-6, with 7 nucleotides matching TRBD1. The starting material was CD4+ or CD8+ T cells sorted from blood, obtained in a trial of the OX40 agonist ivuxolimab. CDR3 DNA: TGCGCCAGCAGCTTGGAGGGGGCCAAGGGTGATAATTCACCCCTCCACTTT. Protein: CASSLEGAKGDNSPLHF.